These 16 T cell receptor beta chains were all obtained from the same sample, sequenced in a study of blood T cell repertoires in COVID-19. Libraries were prepared by immunoSEQ multiplex PCR; TCRdb keeps only in-frame clonotypes and omits some of them. The sample yields 200,000 or so clones, roughly 85% seen once. The material sequenced was peripheral blood. Source of these receptors: a man aged 55-75 years with acute or convalescent COVID-19.

V is TRBV4-1 and J is TRBJ2-7; 7 bases fit TRBD1. The germline gives CDR1 MGHRA, CDR2 YSYEKL. The CDR3 is 15 residues long. Trimming removed 0 bases from V and 6 bases from J; junction bases left unmatched: 8. The CDR3 here is CASSQDQGGPGEQYF. In nucleotides, the CDR3 is TGCGCCAGCAGCCAAGATCAAGGGGGCCCTGGCGAGCAGTACTTC.

The chain has TRBV5-4 and TRBJ2-2; possible D gene TRBD2, 6 bases. Trimming pared 4 bases from V and 4 bases from J, leaving 14 bases between. CDR3 length equals 15 residues. In germline, CDR1 is SGHNT, CDR2 YYREEE (reference sequence). CDR3: CASSVASVGTGELFF. The CDR3 coding sequence is TGTGCCAGCAGCGTTGCTAGCGTAGGCACCGGGGAGCTGTTTTTT.

The chain combines TRBV30 with TRBJ1-4; 8 bases are shared with TRBD1. The CDR3 has 17 residues. J was trimmed by 6 bases and V by 2 bases; bases with no gene match: 14. The germline V gene encodes CDR1 GTSNPN and CDR2 SVGIG (reference sequence). The CDR3 sequence is CAWSTPRRGQAYEKLFF. The CDR3 nucleotides read TGTGCCTGGAGTACTCCCCGCAGGGGACAGGCTTATGAAAAACTGTTTTTT.

The rearrangement uses TRBV5-4 and TRBJ2-7, with 11 bases that match TRBD2. V lost 0 bases to trimming and J lost 4 bases; unmatched junction nucleotides: 3. From germline, CDR1 is SGHNT and CDR2 YYREEE (reference sequence). The CDR3 has 15 amino acids. CDR3 bases: TGTGCCAGCAGCTTGGGACTAGCGGGGACGTACGAGCAGTACTTC. It codes for CASSLGLAGTYEQYF.

The gene calls are TRBV18 and TRBJ2-5; a possible D gene is TRBD2 (7 bases). V lost 4 bases to trimming and J lost 4 bases, with 10 bases between them. The CDR3 contains 13 residues. In germline, CDR1 is KGHSH, CDR2 LQKENI. Here the CDR3 DNA reads TGTGCCAGCTCACAGGGAGGGGGAGAGACCCAGTACTTC. It encodes CASSQGGGETQYF.

This sequence joins TRBV2 and TRBJ2-1, with D perhaps TRBD1 (5 bases). Germline V gene data show CDR1 as SNHLY and CDR2 as FYNNEI. The CDR3 is 12 amino acids. V lost 4 bases, J lost 5 bases, and 6 bases lay in between. CDR3 sequence (DNA): TGTGCCAGCAGTGCACAGGACAATGAGCAGTTCTTC. Its protein is CASSAQDNEQFF.

This clone has just one count. The rearrangement joins TRBV6-6 to TRBJ1-1, with D unresolved. Germline assignment: CDR1 MNHNY and CDR2 SVGAGI (reference sequence). V lost 0 bases and J 5 bases, leaving 7 bases between the germline ends. This CDR3 has 13 amino acids. CDR3 sequence reads: CASSYSGQTEAFF. The DNA for the CDR3 is TGTGCCAGCAGTTACTCTGGGCAAACTGAAGCTTTCTTT.

The gene calls are TRBV3-1 (or the pseudogene TRBV3-2) and TRBJ2-3; tentative D call: TRBD1 (6 bases). This CDR3 is built from 15 residues. Germline-derived CDR1 and CDR2 are LGHDT and YNNKEL (reference sequence). Trimming removed 3 bases from V and 9 bases from J, with 19 bases in between. The CDR3 bases are TGTGCCAGCAGCCAGGGGCCAGGGGAGTTTCAAACGCAGTATTTT. The encoded protein is CASSQGPGEFQTQYF.

V gene TRBV5-1 combines with J gene TRBJ2-1, with 14 nucleotides matching TRBD2. The V gene end was trimmed by 2 bases and the J gene end by 9 bases; junction bases not matched to a gene: 10. The CDR3 covers 17 residues. Germline V gives CDR1 SGHRS, CDR2 YFSETQ. The chain's CDR3 is CASSLTKTSGRAVEQFF. The CDR3 nucleotides read TGCGCCAGCAGCTTAACAAAGACTAGCGGGAGGGCCGTTGAGCAGTTCTTC.

This chain connects TRBV6-5 to TRBJ2-7; the D gene is possibly TRBD2 (6 bases). This CDR3 region has 12 residues. Trimming shortened V by 5 bases and J by 3 bases, and 8 bases separated the two germline ends. Germline CDR1 MNHEY, CDR2 SVGAGI. The CDR3 nucleotides read TGTGCCAGCAGTAGACTAGGCTACGAGCAGTACTTC. Protein product: CASSRLGYEQYF.

The V gene is TRBV28, the J gene TRBJ2-7; 12 nucleotides line up with TRBD2. This CDR3 spans 17 amino acids. V lost 6 bases, J lost 1 base, and 10 bases stayed unmatched. Germline-derived CDR1 and CDR2 are MDHEN and SYDVKM. The DNA for the CDR3 is TGTGCCAGCAGCTCACCACCCGGGACTAGCGGGTCCTACGAGCAGTACTTC. The encoded protein is CASSSPPGTSGSYEQYF.

The chain carries TRBV7-3 and TRBJ2-1; 9 nucleotides match TRBD2. The junction had 5 bases not matched to a gene; V was cut back by 0 bases and J by 5 bases. The germline CDR1 and CDR2 sequences are SGHTA and FQGTGA. The CDR3 has 16 amino acids. CDR3 coding DNA: TGTGCCAGCAGCTTAACTAGCGGGAGTGGCGACAATGAGCAGTTCTTC. It is translated as CASSLTSGSGDNEQFF. The complete variable domain, with remaining parts taken from reference TRBV7-3 and TRBJ2-1, reads GAGVSQTPSNKVTEKGKYVELRCDPISGHTALYWYRQSLGQGPEFLIYFQGTGAADDSGLPNDRFFAVRPEGSVSTLKIQRTERGDSAVYLCASSLTSGSGDNEQFFGPGTRLTVL.

The J gene is TRBJ1-3, the V gene TRBV2; no firm D call. Germline CDR1 reads SNHLY; CDR2 reads FYNNEI. CDR3 size: 17 residues. V gave up 6 bases and J gave up 2 bases, with 20 bases separating them. The CDR3 loop is CASSLLGRESAGNTIYF. The CDR3 DNA follows: TGTGCCAGCAGCCTCTTGGGGAGGGAATCGGCTGGAAACACCATATATTTT.

The sample holds one count of this clone. This sequence joins TRBV9 and TRBJ2-3; D is ambiguous. This CDR3 region has 15 residues. Germline V gives CDR1 SGDLS, CDR2 YYNGEE. V was cut by 3 bases and J by 1 base, with 12 bases left in between. The CDR3 protein is CASSAPRPGTDTQYF. The DNA of the CDR3 is TGTGCCAGCAGCGCCCCTAGGCCGGGCACAGATACGCAGTATTTT.

The chain links TRBV7-9 to TRBJ1-2; 10 bases align to TRBD1. The CDR3 runs 14 residues. Germline trimming cut 5 bases from V and 3 bases from J; bases unmatched to any gene: 3. Germline loops: CDR1 SEHNR, CDR2 FQNEAQ (reference sequence). This CDR3 is CASSPGTGDYGYTF. Written as DNA, the CDR3 is TGTGCCAGCAGCCCCGGGACAGGGGACTATGGCTACACCTTC.

The rearrangement joins TRBV4-2 to TRBJ2-1, with 10 bases lining up with TRBD1. The V and J ends lost 1 base and 7 bases, in that order; junction bases with no gene match: 10. CDR3 length equals 17 residues. The germline gives CDR1 LGHNA, CDR2 YNFKEQ. This CDR3 is CASSQGLRTGGRNEQFF. For the CDR3, the DNA is TGTGCCAGCAGCCAAGGACTCCGGACAGGGGGAAGGAATGAGCAGTTCTTC.